A single sample is the source of the 22 T cell receptor beta chains below, sequenced in a study of T cells after yellow fever vaccination. TCRdb reprocessed the 5' RACE reads via MiXCR and lists one record per CDR3 protein. The data hold 250,000 or so distinct CDR3 sequences, with approximately 3.5% observed a single time. The source was PBMCs, collected 15 days after the yellow fever booster vaccination. These TCRs come from a man between 18 and 35 years old who received the YFV17D yellow fever vaccine.

This clonotype appeared many times. This chain joins TRBV6-6 and TRBJ1-4; tentative D call: TRBD1 (6 bases). The CDR3 extends over 14 amino acids. Trimming shortened V by 5 bases and J by 8 bases, and 15 bases separated the two germline ends. Germline assignment: CDR1 MNHNY and CDR2 SVGAGI (reference sequence). This chain's CDR3 is CASSPGQQEEKLFF. The CDR3 DNA sequence: TGTGCCAGCAGTCCGGGACAACAGGAAGAAAAACTGTTTTTT.

This clonotype occurred many times. This chain links TRBV12-3 or TRBV12-4 with TRBJ2-1; TRBD1 agrees at 9 bases. The CDR3 covers 15 residues. V shed 7 bases, J shed 3 bases, and the junction held 7 bases outside the gene matches. CDR3 bases: TGTGCCAGCACCGGGTTGGACAGGGGCTACAATGAGCAGTTCTTC. Its translation is CASTGLDRGYNEQFF.

This clonotype was seen ten or more times. The rearrangement links TRBV5-1 to TRBJ2-3; TRBD2 matches 7 bases. V gave up 5 bases and J gave up 0 bases; unmatched junction bases: 9. Germline CDR1 is SGHRS and CDR2 is YFSETQ. This CDR3 has 16 amino acids. The DNA for the CDR3 is TGCGCCAGCAGTCGACCCACAGCGGGGAGCACAGATACGCAGTATTTT. Protein: CASSRPTAGSTDTQYF.

Many counts were recorded for this clonotype. The CDR3 region has the DNA TGCGCCAGCAGACCAACTAGCGGGGGAACAGATACGCAGTATTTT. As protein: CASRPTSGGTDTQYF. V usage is TRBV5-1 and J usage is TRBJ2-3; 11 bases match TRBD2. Per germline, CDR1 SGHRS and CDR2 YFSETQ. The trim removed 5 bases at V and 3 bases at J, leaving 5 bases unmatched. The CDR3 has 15 amino acids.

This clonotype was seen at least ten times. The J gene is TRBJ1-2, the V gene TRBV4-2; 8 bases map to TRBD1. CDR1 and CDR2 from the germline V gene are LGHNA and YNFKEQ. V shed 0 bases, J shed 4 bases, and the junction held 4 bases outside the gene matches. There are 15 residues in the CDR3. The CDR3 bases are TGTGCCAGCAGCCAAGAGCAGGGGGCGGGCTATGGCTACACCTTC. Amino acid sequence: CASSQEQGAGYGYTF.

The table lists this clonotype with many counts. This rearrangement joins TRBV7-7 to TRBJ2-5, with D uncertain. Germline V lookup: CDR1 SSHAT, CDR2 FNYEAQ (reference sequence). Trimming cost V 5 bases and J 1 base, with 11 bases left between them. This CDR3 has 14 amino acids. CDR3 coding DNA: TGTGCCAGCAGCGCCTCCCTCTCCCAAGAGACCCAGTACTTC. Encoded protein: CASSASLSQETQYF.

This clonotype was picked up many times. V usage is TRBV5-1 and J usage is TRBJ1-5; no reliable D call. The V gene's germline CDR1 is SGHRS and CDR2 YFSETQ. The CDR3 has 15 residues. V was clipped by 0 bases and J by 3 bases, with 10 bases between them. In nucleotides, the CDR3 is TGCGCCAGCAGCTTGGAGGGAGCGGACAATCAGCCCCAGCATTTT. Protein product: CASSLEGADNQPQHF.

This clonotype was picked up many times. The V and J genes are TRBV7-9 and TRBJ2-7; D is perhaps TRBD2 (7 bases). V was pared by 4 bases and J by 0 bases, with 13 bases between. The CDR3 spans 15 residues. CDR1 SEHNR and CDR2 FQNEAQ come from the germline V gene (reference sequence). DNA for the CDR3: TGTGCCAGCAGCTCTGGCGGGGGCCTCTCCTACGAGCAGTACTTC. It translates to CASSSGGGLSYEQYF.

In this sample, this clonotype turned up many times. This chain connects TRBV4-3 to TRBJ2-1, with D maybe TRBD2 (5 bases). The CDR3 spans 17 residues. V was shortened by 1 base and J by 5 bases, with 18 bases between the two germline ends. Germline V CDR1 and CDR2: LGHNA, YSLEER. CDR3 amino acids: CASSQVLRRLVHNEQFF. The CDR3 nucleotides read TGCGCCAGCAGCCAAGTTTTACGGAGGCTGGTCCACAATGAGCAGTTCTTC.

In its sample, this clonotype was seen many times. The chain couples TRBV7-2 to TRBJ2-1; TRBD2 matches 10 bases. The CDR3 has 18 amino acids. CDR1 and CDR2 (germline): SGHTA, FQGNSA. The V gene end was trimmed by 1 base and the J gene end by 0 bases; junction bases not matched to a gene: 6. CDR3 nucleotides: TGTGCCAGCAGCTTAGGGCTAGCGGGGGTCAGCTCCTACAATGAGCAGTTCTTC. This gives the protein CASSLGLAGVSSYNEQFF.

This clonotype has a count of ten or more. This sequence joins TRBV5-1 and TRBJ2-5; D ambiguous. The CDR3 has 13 amino acids. V dropped 2 bases and J dropped 5 bases, with 10 bases sitting between them. Per germline, CDR1 SGHRS and CDR2 YFSETQ. CDR3 protein: CASSFSEWETQYF. CDR3 nucleotide sequence: TGCGCCAGCAGCTTTTCGGAGTGGGAGACCCAGTACTTC.

In its sample, this clonotype was seen many times. The chain carries TRBV5-1 and TRBJ2-3, with 12 bases matching TRBD2. Germline V gives CDR1 SGHRS, CDR2 YFSETQ. CDR3 size: 16 residues. J was trimmed by 4 bases and V by 4 bases; bases with no gene match: 7. The CDR3: CASSEILAGGPDTQYF. The CDR3 DNA reads TGCGCCAGCAGCGAAATACTAGCGGGGGGCCCAGATACGCAGTATTTT.

The rearrangement joins TRBV27 to TRBJ1-6, with no clear D. The ends were cut back, 7 bases at V and 2 bases at J, with 27 bases in the middle. CDR1 and CDR2 from the germline V gene are MNHEY and SMNVEV (reference sequence). The CDR3 has 20 amino acids. The CDR3 protein is CASNLRAPGRLSTYNSPLHF. DNA for the CDR3: TGTGCCAGCAACTTACGGGCACCCGGCCGATTATCGACCTATAATTCACCCCTCCACTTT.

In its sample, this clonotype was seen many times. The chain is built from TRBV27 and TRBJ2-5; D not resolved. Per the germline V gene, CDR1 is MNHEY and CDR2 is SMNVEV (reference sequence). The V end lost 8 bases, the J end lost 2 bases, and 12 bases lay between the germline ends. The CDR3 runs 13 residues. Written as DNA, the CDR3 is TGTGCCAGCCGAAATTTCGGGCAAGAGACCCAGTACTTC. Translating it yields CASRNFGQETQYF.

This clonotype appeared many times. V and J are TRBV5-1 and TRBJ1-4; tentative D call: TRBD1 (6 bases). Germline CDR1 and CDR2: SGHRS and YFSETQ. The CDR3 is made up of 13 amino acids. V lost 3 bases to trimming and J lost 8 bases, with 11 bases between them. As DNA, the CDR3 is TGCGCCAGCAGCTCCGGGGGCGGCGAAAAACTGTTTTTT. Its protein is CASSSGGGEKLFF.

This clonotype has ten or more counts. The chain joins TRBV10-3 to TRBJ2-3; TRBD1 is a possible D gene (5 bases). Germline CDR1 and CDR2: ENHRY and SYGVKD. With 9 bases removed from V and 2 bases from J, the gap between germline ends came to 12 bases. This CDR3 contains 13 residues. As DNA, the CDR3 is TGTGCCATTCAACAGGCACCCACAGATACGCAGTATTTT. Translation: CAIQQAPTDTQYF.

The table lists this clonotype with many counts. The chain employs TRBV4-1 and TRBJ1-6; the D is unclear. Germline CDR1 MGHRA, CDR2 YSYEKL. The CDR3 loop spans 15 amino acids. Trimming stripped 1 base from V and 10 bases from J, with 14 bases between. This CDR3 reads CASSQGSRPQSPLHF. CDR3 sequence (DNA): TGCGCCAGCAGCCAAGGGAGTAGACCCCAATCACCCCTCCACTTT.

In this sample, this clonotype turned up many times. The chain combines TRBV3-1 with TRBJ2-3, with D possibly matching TRBD2 (7 bases). The CDR3 is 16 amino acids. The germline V gene encodes CDR1 LGHDT and CDR2 YNNKEL (reference sequence). Trimming took off 4 bases at V and 3 bases at J, with 17 bases between the two ends. The CDR3 is CASSRGAGAETDTQYF. The CDR3 DNA sequence: TGTGCCAGCAGCCGAGGGGCGGGGGCCGAAACAGATACGCAGTATTTT.

The sample holds many counts of this clonotype. The CDR3 reads CASRKSQQGGNQPQHF. The CDR3, as DNA: TGTGCCAGCAGAAAATCCCAACAGGGGGGAAATCAGCCCCAGCATTTT. The rearrangement links TRBV6-2 or TRBV6-3 to TRBJ1-5, with 8 bases that match TRBD1. Germline loops: CDR1 MNHEY, CDR2 SVGEGT. The CDR3 spans 16 residues. The ends lost 6 bases at V and 4 bases at J; junction bases unmatched: 11.

At least ten counts were recorded for this clonotype. This sequence joins TRBV5-1 and TRBJ2-2, with TRBD1 matching over 9 bases. This CDR3 spans 14 amino acids. With V trimmed by 4 bases and J by 6 bases, 4 bases remained unmatched. CDR1 is SGHRS and CDR2 is YFSETQ in the germline V gene. The chain's CDR3 is CASSPGQGSGELFF. Written as DNA, the CDR3 is TGCGCCAGCAGCCCGGGACAGGGATCCGGGGAGCTGTTTTTT. Variable domain in full (rest from reference TRBV5-1 and TRBJ2-2): KAGVTQTPRYLIKTRGQQVTLSCSPISGHRSVSWYQQTPGQGLQFLFEYFSETQRNKGNFPGRFSGRQFSNSRSEMNVSTLELGDSALYLCASSPGQGSGELFFGEGSRLTVL.

This clonotype was found many times. J is TRBJ1-2 and V is TRBV5-6, with TRBD1 matching 8 bases. Germline-derived CDR1 and CDR2 are SGHDT and YYEEEE. This CDR3 is 13 amino acids long. Germline trimming cut 4 bases from V and 4 bases from J; bases unmatched to any gene: 3. CDR3 region: CASSLDRVYGYTF. In DNA, the CDR3 is TGTGCCAGCAGCCTGGACAGGGTCTATGGCTACACCTTC. The variable domain in full, completed from reference TRBV5-6 and TRBJ1-2, reads DAGVTQSPTHLIKTRGQQVTLRCSPKSGHDTVSWYQQALGQGPQFIFQYYEEEERQRGNFPDRFSGHQFPNYSSELNVNALLLGDSALYLCASSLDRVYGYTFGSGTRLTVV.

This clonotype was seen at least ten times. The chain employs TRBV20-1 and TRBJ1-6, with 7 bases fitting TRBD1. The ends lost 5 bases at V and 8 bases at J; junction bases unmatched: 9. The CDR3 runs to 14 residues. The germline gives CDR1 DFQATT, CDR2 SNEGSKA (reference sequence). CDR3 protein: CSARGDSFYSPLHF. The CDR3 bases are TGCAGTGCTCGCGGGGACAGCTTCTATTCACCCCTCCACTTT.